This TCR beta chain was obtained from a study of blood T cell repertoires in COVID-19. Here immunoSEQ multiplex PCR was the method, and the copy in TCRdb shows in-frame clones only, minus some. This table holds some 500,000 clones, roughly 88% found once. This CDR3 contains 15 residues. Germline CDR1 reads SGHAT; CDR2 reads FQNNGV. V shed 1 base, J shed 5 bases, and the junction held 4 bases outside the gene matches. The sequenced sample was PBMCs or T cells enriched from blood (not recorded which). This TCR was sampled from a woman aged 40 to 50 who had recovered from COVID-19. The genes are TRBV11-2 and TRBJ1-3; 8 bases line up with TRBD1. CDR3 in amino acids: CASSLAPGGRNTIYF. In DNA form, the CDR3 reads TGTGCCAGCAGCTTAGCCCCAGGGGGCAGAAACACCATATATTTT. The full variable domain, with the rest looked up from reference TRBV11-2 and TRBJ1-3, is EAGVAQSPRYKIIEKRQSVAFWCNPISGHATLYWYQQILGQGPKLLIQFQNNGVVDDSQLPKDRFSAERLKGVDSTLKIQPAKLEDSAVYLCASSLAPGGRNTIYFGEGSWLTVV.